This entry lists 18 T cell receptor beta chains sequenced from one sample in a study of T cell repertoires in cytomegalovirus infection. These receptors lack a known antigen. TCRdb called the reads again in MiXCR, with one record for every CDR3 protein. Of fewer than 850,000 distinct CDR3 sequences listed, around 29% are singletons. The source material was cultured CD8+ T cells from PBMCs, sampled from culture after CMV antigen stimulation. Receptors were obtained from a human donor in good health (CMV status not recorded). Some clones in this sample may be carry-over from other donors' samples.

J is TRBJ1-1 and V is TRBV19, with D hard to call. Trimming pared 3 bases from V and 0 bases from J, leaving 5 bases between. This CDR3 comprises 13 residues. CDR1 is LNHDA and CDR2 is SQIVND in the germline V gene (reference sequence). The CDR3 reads CASSMEMNTEAFF. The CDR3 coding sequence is TGTGCCAGTAGTATGGAGATGAACACTGAAGCTTTCTTT.

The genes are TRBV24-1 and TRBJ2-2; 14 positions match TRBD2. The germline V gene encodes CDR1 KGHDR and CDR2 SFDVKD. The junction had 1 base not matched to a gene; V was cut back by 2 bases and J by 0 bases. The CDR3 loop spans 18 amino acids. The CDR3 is CATSDSGLAGANTGELFF. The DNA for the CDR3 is TGTGCCACCAGTGATTCGGGACTAGCGGGAGCGAACACCGGGGAGCTGTTTTTT.

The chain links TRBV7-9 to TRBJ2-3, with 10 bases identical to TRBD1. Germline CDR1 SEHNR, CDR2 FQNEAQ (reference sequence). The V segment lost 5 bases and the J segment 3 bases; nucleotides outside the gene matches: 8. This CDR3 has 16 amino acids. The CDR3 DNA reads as TGTGCCAGCAGCCGACCCCGGACAGGGGGGACAGATACGCAGTATTTT. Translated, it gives CASSRPRTGGTDTQYF.

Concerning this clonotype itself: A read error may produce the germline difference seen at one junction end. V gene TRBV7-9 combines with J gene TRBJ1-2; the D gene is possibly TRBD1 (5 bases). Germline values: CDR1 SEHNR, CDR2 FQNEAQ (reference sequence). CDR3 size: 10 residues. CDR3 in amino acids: CAYSSLGAEF. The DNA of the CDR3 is TGTGCCTACAGCAGCTTAGGGGCAGAGTTC.

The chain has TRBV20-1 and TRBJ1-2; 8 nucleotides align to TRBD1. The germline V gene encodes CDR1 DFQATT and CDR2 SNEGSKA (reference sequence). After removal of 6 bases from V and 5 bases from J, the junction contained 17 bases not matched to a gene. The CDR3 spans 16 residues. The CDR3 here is CSAPASRPTGGYGYTF. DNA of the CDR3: TGCAGTGCCCCCGCGTCCCGTCCAACAGGGGGGTATGGCTACACCTTC.

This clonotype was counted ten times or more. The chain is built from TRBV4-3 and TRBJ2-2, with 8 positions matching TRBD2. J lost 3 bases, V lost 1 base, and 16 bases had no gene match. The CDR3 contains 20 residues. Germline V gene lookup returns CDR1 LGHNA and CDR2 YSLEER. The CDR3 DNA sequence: TGCGCCAGCAGCCAAGTACCTTGGAGACGGGGGGGCTCGCACACCGGGGAGCTGTTTTTT. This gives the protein CASSQVPWRRGGSHTGELFF.

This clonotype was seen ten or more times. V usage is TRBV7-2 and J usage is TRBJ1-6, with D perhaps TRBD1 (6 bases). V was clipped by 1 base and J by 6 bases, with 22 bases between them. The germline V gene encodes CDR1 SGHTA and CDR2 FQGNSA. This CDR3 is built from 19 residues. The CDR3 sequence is CASSLGTPPVGAVNSPLHF. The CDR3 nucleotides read TGTGCCAGCAGCTTAGGAACCCCCCCGGTGGGGGCGGTTAATTCACCCCTCCACTTT.

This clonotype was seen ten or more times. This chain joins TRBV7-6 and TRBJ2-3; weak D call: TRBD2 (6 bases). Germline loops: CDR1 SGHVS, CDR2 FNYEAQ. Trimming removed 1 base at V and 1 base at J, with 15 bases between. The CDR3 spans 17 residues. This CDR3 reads CASSLVEEGLGTDTQYF. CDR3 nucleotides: TGTGCCAGCAGCTTAGTCGAGGAGGGGTTAGGCACAGATACGCAGTATTTT.

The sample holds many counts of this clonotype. CDR3 loop: CASSWGQGTYEQYF. The CDR3 DNA reads as TGTGCCAGCAGCTGGGGACAGGGAACCTACGAGCAGTACTTC. The chain carries TRBV5-4 and TRBJ2-7; 9 bases map to TRBD1. V was clipped by 3 bases and J by 2 bases; unmatched bases: 3. CDR1 is SGHNT, CDR2 YYREEE, per germline (reference sequence). CDR3 length equals 14 residues. The whole variable domain, filled in from reference TRBV5-4 and TRBJ2-7, reads ETGVTQSPTHLIKTRGQQVTLRCSSQSGHNTVSWYQQALGQGPQFIFQYYREEENGRGNFPPRFSGLQFPNYSSELNVNALELDDSALYLCASSWGQGTYEQYFGPGTRLTVT.

CDR3 in amino acids: CASSLTEPLNTEAFF. In DNA form, the CDR3 reads TGTGCCAGCAGCCTGACAGAACCGTTGAACACTGAAGCTTTCTTT. V is TRBV3-1 and J is TRBJ1-1, with D possibly being TRBD1 (5 bases). Trimming left V 4 bases short and J 0 bases short, with 12 bases between. The length of the CDR3 is 15 residues. Germline V gene data show CDR1 as LGHDT and CDR2 as YNNKEL (reference sequence).

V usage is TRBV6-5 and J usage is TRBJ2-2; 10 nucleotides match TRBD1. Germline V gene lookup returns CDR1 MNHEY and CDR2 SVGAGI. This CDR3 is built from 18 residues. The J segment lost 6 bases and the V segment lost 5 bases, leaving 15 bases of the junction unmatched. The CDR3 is CASSNPLRRDRGPGELFF. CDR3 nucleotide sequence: TGTGCCAGCAGTAACCCCCTTCGGAGGGACAGGGGTCCCGGGGAGCTGTTTTTT.

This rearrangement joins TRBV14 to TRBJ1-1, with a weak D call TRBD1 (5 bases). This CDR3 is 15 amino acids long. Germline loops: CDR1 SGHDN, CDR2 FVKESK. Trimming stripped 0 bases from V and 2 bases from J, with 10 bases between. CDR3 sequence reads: CASSQDVGDNTEAFF. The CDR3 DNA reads TGTGCCAGCAGCCAAGATGTAGGGGATAACACTGAAGCTTTCTTT.

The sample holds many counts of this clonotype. CDR3 in amino acids: CASRGDRDEQYF. The CDR3 coding sequence is TGTGCCAGCAGGGGGGACAGGGACGAGCAGTACTTC. The rearrangement links TRBV12-3 or TRBV12-4 to TRBJ2-7, with 9 bases lining up with TRBD1. J was trimmed by 5 bases and V by 6 bases; bases with no gene match: 2. The CDR3 has 12 amino acids.

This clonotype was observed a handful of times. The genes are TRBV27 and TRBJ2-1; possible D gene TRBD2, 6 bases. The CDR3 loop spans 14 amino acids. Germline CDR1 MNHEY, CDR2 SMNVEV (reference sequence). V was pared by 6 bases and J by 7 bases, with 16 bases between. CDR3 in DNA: TGTGCCAGCAGCCTTACGGGTGGAGGGAATGAGCAGTTCTTC. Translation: CASSLTGGGNEQFF.

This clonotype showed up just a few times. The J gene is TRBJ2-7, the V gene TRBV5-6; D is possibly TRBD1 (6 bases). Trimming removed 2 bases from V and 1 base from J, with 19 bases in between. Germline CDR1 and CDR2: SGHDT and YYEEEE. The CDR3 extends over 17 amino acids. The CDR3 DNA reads TGTGCCAGCAGCTTAATTGACAGGCTCTCGGGGTCCTACGAGCAGTACTTC. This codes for CASSLIDRLSGSYEQYF.

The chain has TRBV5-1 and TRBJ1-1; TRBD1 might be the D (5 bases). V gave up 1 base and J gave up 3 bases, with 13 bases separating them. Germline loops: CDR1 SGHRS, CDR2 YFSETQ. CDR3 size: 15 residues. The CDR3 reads CASSLLGLGDTEAFF. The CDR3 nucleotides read TGCGCCAGCAGCTTGTTAGGCCTAGGGGACACTGAAGCTTTCTTT.

This CDR3 reads CASSSPLAGGDNEQFF. DNA of the CDR3: TGTGCCAGCAGCTCTCCTTTGGCGGGGGGGGACAATGAGCAGTTCTTC. The V call is TRBV7-9, the J call TRBJ2-1; 9 positions agree with TRBD2. The CDR3 covers 16 residues. Germline loops: CDR1 SEHNR, CDR2 FQNEAQ (reference sequence). V gave up 4 bases and J gave up 5 bases; unmatched junction bases: 9.

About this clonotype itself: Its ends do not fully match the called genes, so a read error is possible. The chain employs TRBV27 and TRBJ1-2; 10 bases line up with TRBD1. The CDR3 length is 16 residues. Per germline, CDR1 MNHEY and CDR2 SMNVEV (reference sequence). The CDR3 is CASSLSPGQGFRGYTF. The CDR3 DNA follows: TGTGCCAGCAGTCTATCCCCGGGACAGGGGTTTCGCGGCTACACCTTC.